This section outlines one TCR beta chain sequence together with its context. The ends were cut back, 1 base at V and 2 bases at J, with 8 bases in the middle. CDR1 and CDR2 from the germline V gene are MGHRA and YSYEKL. The CDR3 has 14 amino acids. CD45RA+ naive and CD45RA-negative memory subsets were separated from CD4+ cells. These data belong to a study of shared clonotypes between healthy human individuals. Study as a whole: Ranging from 18 to 49 in age, donors were two women and three men.

Assay used: immunoSEQ multiplex PCR; TCRdb lists only in-frame clones, some missing. The profile shows a few million clones, about 94% of them singletons. This receptor was taken from a man between 18 and 35 years old in good health. J is TRBJ2-5 and V is TRBV4-1; D gene uncertain. Specimen: naive CD4+ T cells sorted from blood. The subset denotes: CD45RA+ positively selected. The CDR3 loop is CASSQVEFQETQYF. The CDR3 bases are TGCGCCAGCAGCCAAGTTGAGTTTCAAGAGACCCAGTACTTC.